This is a list of T cell receptor beta chains from one sample in a study of CD8 T cells in ankylosing spondylitis. TCRdb analysed the 5' RACE reads with MiXCR anew, one entry per CDR3 protein. The sample carries just under 350,000 distinct CDR3 sequences, over 12% recorded once. What was sequenced was blood, either unsorted or a sorted T cell fraction (not recorded which). The receptors stem from a male donor with ankylosing spondylitis or in good health (not recorded which). CDR3s include the opening cysteine and the closing phenylalanine or tryptophan. The order of the fields is J gene, V gene, CDR3 length, clone size, CDR3 protein. Expanded clones get a size class; other rows say once, few or many, or leave the size out.

TRBJ2-1	TRBV5-5	13	NA	CASSFGSNNEQFF
TRBJ2-2	TRBV5-1	15	many	CASSLGFQGTGELFF
TRBJ2-7	TRBV3-1	16	NA	CASSQVGLAGSYEQYF
TRBJ2-4	TRBV18	14	NA	CASSHGEAKNIQYF
TRBJ2-4	TRBV5-1	16	many	CASSEGQALAKNIQYF
TRBJ2-1	TRBV7-9	11	NA	CASSLTTEQFF
TRBJ2-7	TRBV2	12	few	CASRRWEYEQYF
TRBJ2-7	TRBV25-1	14	NA	CASSPEGTGIQQYF
TRBJ2-3	TRBV29-1	12	NA	CSVGRSDDTQYF
TRBJ2-5	TRBV12-3/TRBV12-4	16	NA	CASSFNRDRGKETQYF
TRBJ1-5	TRBV15	12	few	CATGQGDQPQHF
TRBJ2-7	TRBV20-1	14	few	CSARYRVDSYEQYF
TRBJ1-1	TRBV5-1	15	few	CASSPGQGWTTEAFF
TRBJ1-1	TRBV4-1	14	NA	CASSLEQGRVEAFF
TRBJ1-4	TRBV6-1	14	NA	CASRGPPPNEKLFF
TRBJ2-1	TRBV19	12	NA	CASSMGGGEQFF
TRBJ2-6	TRBV3-1	16	few	CASSQEEGSGANVLTF
TRBJ2-1	TRBV18	15	few	CASSSGEGTYNEQFF
TRBJ1-4	TRBV4-1	14	NA	CASSQPGTNEKLFF
TRBJ2-7	TRBV12-3/TRBV12-4	12	many	CASRGGSYEQYF
TRBJ1-1	TRBV20-1	12	NA	CSGDRTNTEAFF
TRBJ2-1	TRBV7-9	15	NA	CASSPQGLPEGEQFF
TRBJ2-3	TRBV4-2	15	few	CASSQDPDFTDTQYF
TRBJ1-2	TRBV10-3	12	few	CAISAGDYGYTF
TRBJ1-3	TRBV3-1	14	NA	CASSQERRRNTIYF
TRBJ2-5	TRBV11-3	13	NA	CASSLVATETQYF
TRBJ1-4	TRBV6-5	14	many	CASSYSIEGRKLFF
TRBJ1-5	TRBV5-1	14	NA	CASSLEGDTQPQHF
TRBJ1-2	TRBV19	13	NA	CASSIENGYGYTF
TRBJ2-1	TRBV24-1	18	NA	CATSDSGVPGTKYNEQFF
TRBJ2-3	TRBV4-2	16	few	CASSQEGGIPTDTQYF
TRBJ2-3	TRBV20-1	17	NA	CSARVIPSGGSTDTQYF
TRBJ2-1	TRBV6-1	15	NA	CASSFRGSADNEQFF
TRBJ2-1	TRBV6-1	16	few	CASRRASGSAYNEQFF
TRBJ2-7	TRBV5-1	14	few	CASSRRGESYEQYF
TRBJ2-1	TRBV20-1	15	NA	CSAGRLAGPYNEQFF
TRBJ2-5	TRBV5-1	15	NA	CASSLARPGEETQYF
TRBJ2-7	TRBV27	16	NA	CASSLSSGRTSYEQYF
TRBJ2-5	TRBV5-1	14	NA	CASSTSTVEETQYF
TRBJ1-1	TRBV7-7	15	NA	CASSATGLPNTEAFF
TRBJ1-5	TRBV12-3/TRBV12-4	15	NA	CASRRDRGSGQPQHF
TRBJ2-1	TRBV4-1	16	few	CASSQGGTVSYNEQFF
TRBJ2-7	TRBV29-1	13	NA	CSDTDSGGYEQYF
TRBJ1-5	TRBV7-8	16	NA	CASSLGASWGPQPQHF
TRBJ2-1	TRBV20-1	18	once	CSAGGLGSGAISYNEQFF
TRBJ2-7	TRBV10-3	18	NA	CAISGGQGTSGGSYEQYF
TRBJ1-1	TRBV3-1	15	NA	CASSHLDRMNTEAFF
TRBJ2-7	TRBV28	13	NA	CASSPGHYYEQYF
TRBJ1-4	TRBV6-1	14	NA	CASKIGGRGEKLFF
TRBJ2-1	TRBV3-1	12	NA	CASSPVSNEQFF